The 23 T cell receptor beta chains in this list originate from one sample, sequenced in a study of siplizumab effects on memory and regulatory T cells (dated by TCRdb to the late 2010s). Library construction relied on the immunoSEQ multiplex PCR assay. TCRdb took this table from immuneACCESS and kept in-frame rearrangements with V and J called. Such tables lack part of the clones; where checked against another copy, unresolved V genes explain under half of the gap, and the rest is unexplained. In all, the sample holds under 140,000 clones, and roughly 92% of those were seen once. In total, the top ten clones hold 1% to 1.5% of the sample. Sequenced: CD4+ T cells sorted from blood. These receptors originate from a human donor in good health.

This rearrangement joins TRBV10-3 to TRBJ2-1, with D maybe TRBD1 (6 bases). The germline V gene has CDR1 ENHRY and CDR2 SYGVKD. V shed 6 bases and J shed 5 bases, with 8 bases lying between them. The CDR3 has 12 amino acids. The CDR3 DNA reads TGTGCCATCAGGAGGACAGACAATGAGCAGTTCTTC. It codes for CAIRRTDNEQFF.

The V call is TRBV12-2, the J call TRBJ2-1; TRBD2, the table's D call, was not compared with the DNA. TRBV12-2 is a pseudogene locus. The CDR3 runs 16 residues. The CDR3 sequence: CASRLVWADGRNEQFF. The CDR3 nucleotides read TGTGCAAGTCGCTTAGTCTGGGCGGATGGGAGGAATGAGCAGTTCTTC.

The CDR3 DNA sequence: TGTGCCAGCAGCTTGGCCGGAACTAATGAAAAACTGTTTTTT. It yields the protein CASSLAGTNEKLFF. The gene calls are TRBV5-6 and TRBJ1-4; D gene uncertain. Germline values: CDR1 SGHDT, CDR2 YYEEEE. V gave up 0 bases and J gave up 1 base, with 4 bases separating them. The CDR3 extends over 14 amino acids.

The V gene is TRBV2, the J gene TRBJ2-2; 7 nucleotides agree with TRBD1. Per the germline V gene, CDR1 is SNHLY and CDR2 is FYNNEI. This CDR3 has 15 amino acids. V lost 6 bases to trimming and J lost 4 bases; unmatched junction nucleotides: 8. In DNA form, the CDR3 reads TGTGCCAGCAGCGATATACAGGGGTTCACCGGGGAGCTGTTTTTT. This gives the protein CASSDIQGFTGELFF.

V is TRBV5-1 and J is TRBJ2-6, with unresolved D. CDR3 length: 13 residues. V was shortened by 2 bases and J by 3 bases, with 3 bases between the two germline ends. CDR1 SGHRS and CDR2 YFSETQ come from the germline V gene. The CDR3 protein is CASSFGGANVLTF. The CDR3 DNA reads TGCGCCAGCAGCTTTGGTGGGGCCAACGTCCTGACTTTC.

This clone appeared a single time. The chain is built from TRBV15 and TRBJ2-7; no definite D call. The CDR3 sequence is 13 residues long. Deletions cut 1 base from V and 5 bases from J, with 9 bases between. The germline V gene has CDR1 LNHNV and CDR2 YYDKDF (reference sequence). The CDR3 loop reads CATSRVYGNEQYF. The CDR3 nucleotides read TGTGCCACCAGCAGAGTTTATGGGAACGAGCAGTACTTC.

The chain combines TRBV19 with TRBJ2-3, with D possibly called TRBD1 or TRBD2 (6 bases each). Germline CDR1 is LNHDA and CDR2 is SQIVND (reference sequence). The CDR3 spans 14 residues. Between the trimmed V and J ends, which lost 3 bases and 4 bases, there was a span of 11 bases. CDR3 nucleotides: TGTGCCAGTAGTATTATGGGGGGCTCAGATACGCAGTATTTT. Protein product: CASSIMGGSDTQYF.

The gene calls are TRBV7-9 and TRBJ1-4, with D possibly being TRBD1 (6 bases). Trimming cost V 7 bases and J 11 bases, with 14 bases left between them. Germline V gives CDR1 SEHNR, CDR2 FQNEAQ (reference sequence). The CDR3 totals 12 residues. The CDR3 protein is CASTELQGKLFF. CDR3 in DNA: TGTGCCAGCACCGAATTACAGGGTAAACTGTTTTTT.

The rearrangement joins TRBV2 to TRBJ1-5; D is unclear. V was trimmed by 6 bases and J by 5 bases, leaving 11 bases between them. The CDR3 runs to 13 residues. Looked up from germline, CDR1 is SNHLY and CDR2 is FYNNEI. This chain's CDR3 is CASREREDQPQHF. CDR3 in DNA: TGTGCCAGCAGGGAACGCGAGGATCAGCCCCAGCATTTT. Looking up the rest from reference TRBV2 and TRBJ1-5 gives the full variable domain: EPEVTQTPSHQVTQMGQEVILRCVPISNHLYFYWYRQILGQKVEFLVSFYNNEISEKSEIFDDQFSVERPDGSNFTLKIRSTKLEDSAMYFCASREREDQPQHFGDGTRLSIL.

This chain joins TRBV6-5 and TRBJ2-2, with 9 bases lining up with TRBD1. This CDR3 contains 15 residues. The germline gives CDR1 MNHEY, CDR2 SVGAGI. With V trimmed by 5 bases and J by 5 bases, 6 bases remained unmatched. The CDR3 DNA sequence: TGTGCCAGCAGTGGACAGGGGTGGAGGACCGGGGAGCTGTTTTTT. Translation gives CASSGQGWRTGELFF.

This rearrangement joins TRBV6-6 to TRBJ2-7; either TRBD1 or TRBD2 may fit D (5 bases each). The germline CDR1 and CDR2 sequences are MNHNY and SVGAGI (reference sequence). The CDR3 extends over 14 amino acids. The ends were cut back, 0 bases at V and 7 bases at J, with 13 bases in the middle. CDR3 in DNA: TGTGCCAGCAGTTACTCTGGGGGTCTGGTGGAGCAGTACTTC. Protein product: CASSYSGGLVEQYF.

The chain has TRBV11-2 and TRBJ1-2; 8 positions agree with TRBD1. The V segment lost 6 bases and the J segment 3 bases; nucleotides outside the gene matches: 9. Germline-derived CDR1 and CDR2 are SGHAT and FQNNGV. This CDR3 has 15 amino acids. Here the CDR3 DNA reads TGTGCCAGCAGATTACAGGGGGTTGGAGACTATGGCTACACCTTC. The encoded protein is CASRLQGVGDYGYTF.

The V gene is TRBV7-2, the J gene TRBJ2-7; 8 nucleotides line up with TRBD2. Germline-derived CDR1 and CDR2 are SGHTA and FQGNSA. This CDR3 spans 15 amino acids. Trimming at V came to 1 base and at J to 2 bases, leaving 4 bases not matched to a gene. CDR3 amino acids: CASSLVTGGTYEQYF. The CDR3 nucleotides are TGTGCCAGCAGCTTAGTGACGGGAGGGACCTACGAGCAGTACTTC.

The rearrangement joins TRBV28 to TRBJ2-3; D unclear. Deletions cut 3 bases from V and 4 bases from J, with 11 bases between. Germline lookup yields CDR1 MDHEN and CDR2 SYDVKM. This CDR3 has 14 residues. In DNA form, the CDR3 reads TGTGCCAGCAGTTTCCTCCCCCCTTCAGATACGCAGTATTTT. As protein: CASSFLPPSDTQYF.

V is TRBV5-1 and J is TRBJ2-1; 9 positions match TRBD2. CDR1 is SGHRS, CDR2 YFSETQ, per germline. This CDR3 comprises 15 residues. V trimming: 8 bases; J trimming: 4 bases; junction bases outside the gene matches: 10. In DNA form, the CDR3 reads TGCGCCAGTTGCGAGGCTAGCGGGGAATACAATGAGCAGTTCTTC. It encodes CASCEASGEYNEQFF. Drawing the rest from reference TRBV5-1 and TRBJ2-1, the complete variable domain is KAGVTQTPRYLIKTRGQQVTLSCSPISGHRSVSWYQQTPGQGLQFLFEYFSETQRNKGNFPGRFSGRQFSNSRSEMNVSTLELGDSALYLCASCEASGEYNEQFFGPGTRLTVL.

In its sample, this clone was seen once. This chain connects TRBV4-1 to TRBJ2-7; D is uncertain. Germline lookup yields CDR1 MGHRA and CDR2 YSYEKL. This CDR3 has 15 residues. V lost 0 bases to trimming and J lost 5 bases, with 14 bases between them. The CDR3 DNA is TGCGCCAGCAGCCAAGAGCCCAGCCAACTTGACGAGCAGTACTTC. This gives the protein CASSQEPSQLDEQYF.

The chain recombines TRBV18 with TRBJ2-5; TRBD1 is a possible D gene (5 bases). The CDR3 covers 13 residues. V shed 3 bases and J shed 3 bases, with 8 bases lying between them. Per germline, CDR1 KGHSH and CDR2 LQKENI. The CDR3 region has the DNA TGTGCCAGCTCACCGGGGCAGGAAGAGACCCAGTACTTC. This translates into CASSPGQEETQYF.

The chain uses TRBV6-6 and TRBJ2-2; 8 nucleotides match TRBD1. The V gene's germline CDR1 is MNHNY and CDR2 SVGAGI (reference sequence). Trimming took 4 bases from V and 1 from J; bases not matched to a gene: 5. This CDR3 has 16 residues. As DNA, the CDR3 is TGTGCCAGCAGTTCGACCGGGACAGGGAACACCGGGGAGCTGTTTTTT. This translates into CASSSTGTGNTGELFF.

The chain couples TRBV4-2 to TRBJ1-5; D is undetermined. Trimming removed 0 bases from V and 2 bases from J, with 8 bases in between. CDR3 length: 15 amino acids. Germline V gene lookup returns CDR1 LGHNA and CDR2 YNFKEQ. The CDR3 region is CASSQDYRGNQPQHF. The CDR3, as DNA: TGTGCCAGCAGCCAAGATTACCGGGGCAATCAGCCCCAGCATTTT.

CDR3: CASSEGYAGGQDTQYF. In DNA, the CDR3 is TGTGCCAGCAGTGAAGGTTACGCGGGAGGACAAGATACGCAGTATTTT. V is TRBV2 and J is TRBJ2-3; TRBD2 matches 8 bases. Germline V lookup: CDR1 SNHLY, CDR2 FYNNEI. CDR3 length equals 16 residues. With 1 base clipped from V and 5 bases from J, the junction kept 8 bases outside the gene matches.

The gene calls are TRBV11-2 and TRBJ2-1; D is ambiguous. The CDR3 has 13 amino acids. The V gene lost 3 bases and the J gene lost 5 bases, with 8 bases spanning the gap. Germline-derived CDR1 and CDR2 are SGHAT and FQNNGV. The CDR3 spells CASSLDQDNEQFF. CDR3 DNA sequence: TGTGCCAGCAGCTTGGATCAAGACAATGAGCAGTTCTTC.

The count of this clone is one. The rearrangement links TRBV27 to TRBJ2-2; 9 nucleotides line up with TRBD1. Germline V gene data show CDR1 as MNHEY and CDR2 as SMNVEV (reference sequence). The V and J ends lost 6 bases and 7 bases, in that order; junction bases with no gene match: 12. The CDR3 totals 16 residues. In nucleotides, the CDR3 is TGTGCCAGCAGACCTATGGACAGGGGAGAGCACGGGGAGCTGTTTTTT. This sequence encodes CASRPMDRGEHGELFF.

J is TRBJ1-3 and V is TRBV7-2; no firm D call. Looked up from germline, CDR1 is SGHTA and CDR2 is FQGNSA. This CDR3 contains 14 residues. With 5 bases removed from V and 3 bases from J, the gap between germline ends came to 11 bases. CDR3 bases: TGTGCCAGCAGCCCCGGGCGGGGTGGAAACACCATATATTTT. This translates into CASSPGRGGNTIYF.